This T cell receptor (beta chain) was recovered during a study of metastatic and nonmetastatic thyroid tumors. Study-wide background: A comparison of repertoires was made across blood and tumor or nodule tissue from malignant and benign thyroid patients.

This clone was picked up a small number of times. Lacking the conserved final phenylalanine or tryptophan, this CDR3 likely reflects a read error. It is unclear where the CDR3 begins or ends on the DNA, so no DNA is shown, and the CDR3 is as TCRdb lists it. Source study methods: The authors used CDR3 differences across clinicopathological groups to build a distant-metastasis classifier for papillary thyroid cancer. With MiXCR, TCRdb called clones anew from the PCR reads. TCRdb's processing, not the authors', yielded these V and J calls. The data contain under 30,000 clones, less than 25% of them singletons. Termini included, the CDR3 measures 10 amino acids. Germline-derived CDR1 and CDR2 are MDHEN and SYDVKM. Until they underwent thyroid surgery, no patient had received any treatment.

The chain uses TRBV28 and TRBJ1-2; the table's D call TRBD1 went unverified against the DNA. This clonotype was obtained from a female donor with papillary thyroid cancer or a benign thyroid nodule (not recorded which). Some clones in this sample may be carry-over from other donors' samples. The sequenced material came from blood. This CDR3 reads CASISNGVPS.